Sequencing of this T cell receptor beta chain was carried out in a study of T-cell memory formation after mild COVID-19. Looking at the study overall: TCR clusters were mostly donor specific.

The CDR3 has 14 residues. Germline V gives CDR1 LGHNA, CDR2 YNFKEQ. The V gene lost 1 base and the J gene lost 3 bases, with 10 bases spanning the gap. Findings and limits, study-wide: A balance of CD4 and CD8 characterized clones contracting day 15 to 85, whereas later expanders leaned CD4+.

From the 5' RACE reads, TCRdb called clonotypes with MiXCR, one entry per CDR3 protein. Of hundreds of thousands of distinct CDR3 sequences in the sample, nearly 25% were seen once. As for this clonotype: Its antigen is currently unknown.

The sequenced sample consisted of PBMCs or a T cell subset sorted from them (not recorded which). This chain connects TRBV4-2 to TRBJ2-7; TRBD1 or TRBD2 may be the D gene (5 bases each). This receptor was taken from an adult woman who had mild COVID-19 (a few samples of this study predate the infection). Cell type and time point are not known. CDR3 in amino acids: CASSQGDGNYEQYF. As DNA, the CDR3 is TGTGCCAGCAGCCAAGGGGACGGAAACTACGAGCAGTACTTC.